The rows below give T cell receptor beta chains drawn from one sample of a study of blood T cell repertoires in COVID-19. Assay used: immunoSEQ multiplex PCR; TCRdb lists only in-frame clones, some missing. The sample consists of some 60,000 clones, approximately 85% of them appearing once. Sequenced material: peripheral blood. The receptors were sampled from a human donor in a cohort sampled during active COVID-19. The CDR3 runs from the conserved cysteine through the conserved F or W. The order of the fields is clone size, J gene, V gene, CDR3 protein. Part of the rows lack a size; the others show once, few, many or a class for expanded clones.

- | TRBJ1-5 | TRBV2 | CASMVGQRNQPQHF
- | TRBJ2-6 | TRBV3-1/TRBV3-2 | CASSQARGSPGANVLTF
- | TRBJ2-5 | TRBV5-1 | CASSLSPPGSGTQETQYF
- | TRBJ2-5 | TRBV11-2 | CASSLGTSGDQETQYF
- | TRBJ2-7 | TRBV19 | CASSILFGRDKSYEQYF
few | TRBJ2-3 | TRBV4-1 | CASSQDTSGVPTDTQYF
- | TRBJ1-2 | TRBV5-1 | CASSLGLTNYGYTF
- | TRBJ2-5 | TRBV28 | CASGGGAIMETQYF
- | TRBJ2-7 | TRBV28 | CASRRQGDYEQYF
- | TRBJ1-4 | TRBV3-1/TRBV3-2 | CASSSLTERTGEKLFF
- | TRBJ2-3 | TRBV29-1 | CSVGASGGNTDTQYF
- | TRBJ2-2 | TRBV28 | CASTRTSYTGELFF
- | TRBJ2-5 | TRBV7-9 | CASSLVQGGETQYF
- | TRBJ1-3 | TRBV11-1 | CASSLGHLSGNTIYF
- | TRBJ1-6 | TRBV12-1 | CASSFDKGPDSLGSNYNSPLHF
- | TRBJ1-5 | TRBV27 | CASSFPDQPQHF
few | TRBJ1-6 | TRBV27 | CASSSRTGRYPPPLHF
- | TRBJ2-7 | TRBV5-1 | CASSFTGQNYEQYF
few | TRBJ2-3 | TRBV19 | CASSAQEVDTQYF
- | TRBJ2-7 | TRBV7-2 | CASSSPGLAGVKQYF
- | TRBJ1-3 | TRBV28 | CASSPSGTGSSGNTIYF
- | TRBJ1-5 | TRBV2 | CASSAQPRDRGNQPQHF
- | TRBJ2-5 | TRBV5-1 | CASSSTGQPQETQYF
- | TRBJ1-3 | TRBV5-6 | CASYLDRETGNTIYF
once | TRBJ2-2 | TRBV2 | CASRPQGRTGELFF
- | TRBJ1-4 | TRBV7-9 | CASARAGTTNEKLFF
- | TRBJ2-3 | TRBV30 | CAYTTGRVGDTQYF
- | TRBJ1-6 | TRBV2 | CASNTGKGNSPLHF
once | TRBJ2-3 | TRBV6-5 | CASSRQTPNGQYF
few | TRBJ1-3 | TRBV28 | CASREQGVAGNTIYF
once | TRBJ1-5 | TRBV10-1 | CASSEDRNQPQHF